This T cell receptor (beta chain) was recovered during a study of blood T cell repertoires in COVID-19. Original processing methods: Estimation of nucleated cell counts relied on the amplification of reference gene primers. TCRdb's table, derived via immunoSEQ multiplex PCR, lists solely in-frame clones and lacks some. V, J and clone size derive from that table, while D and trimming were established from the DNA sequence. The sample contains some 180,000 clones, 70% to 85% of which appear only once. Germline V lookup: CDR1 LGHDT, CDR2 YNNKEL (reference sequence). After removal of 4 bases from V and 5 bases from J, the junction contained 8 bases not matched to a gene. This CDR3 is 16 amino acids long.

The J gene is TRBJ1-6, the V gene TRBV3-1 (or the pseudogene TRBV3-2); 7 positions match TRBD1. Sequencing was carried out using peripheral blood. This TCR came from a human donor in a cohort sampled during active COVID-19. The DNA of the CDR3 is TGTGCCAGCAGCCCGAGACAGGGAGGAGATAATTCACCCCTCCACTTT. This codes for CASSPRQGGDNSPLHF.